Listed below are T cell receptor beta chains from one sample, sequenced in a study of Graves' ophthalmopathy and Graves' hyperthyroidism. TCRdb itself ran the multiplex PCR reads through MiXCR, one entry per CDR3 protein. The sample lists about 620,000 distinct CDR3 sequences, approximately 22% occurring once. The sample taken for sequencing was peripheral blood. The receptors stem from a woman between 18 and 30 years old with stable Graves' hyperthyroidism. Some clones in this sample may be carry-over from other donors' samples. Both conserved end residues are trimmed from each CDR3. Each record gives: clone size, V gene, J gene, CDR3 protein. Not all rows give a size; the values are once, few, many and, for expanded clones, a class.

clone size: NA
V gene: TRBV6-1
J gene: TRBJ2-5
CDR3 protein: ASRRDRVETKY

clone size: NA
V gene: TRBV6-5
J gene: TRBJ1-2
CDR3 protein: ASSSLLSGAYGYT

clone size: once
V gene: TRBV28
J gene: TRBJ1-2
CDR3 protein: ASSLHRDYGYT

clone size: many
V gene: TRBV5-1
J gene: TRBJ1-1
CDR3 protein: ASRDGGTEAF

clone size: many
V gene: TRBV3-1
J gene: TRBJ2-7
CDR3 protein: ASSQDRVFYEQY

clone size: NA
V gene: TRBV6-1
J gene: TRBJ1-1
CDR3 protein: ASSMVQGVTEAF

clone size: NA
V gene: TRBV6-1
J gene: TRBJ2-4
CDR3 protein: ASSGTGGPDIQY

clone size: many
V gene: TRBV20-1
J gene: TRBJ1-2
CDR3 protein: SARVRDRGFGGYT

clone size: many
V gene: TRBV11-2
J gene: TRBJ2-5
CDR3 protein: ASSLTIGLAGGQETQY

clone size: NA
V gene: TRBV11-1
J gene: TRBJ1-1
CDR3 protein: ASSLDRPMNTEAF

clone size: few
V gene: TRBV11-2
J gene: TRBJ2-4
CDR3 protein: ASSNNPGLDIQY

clone size: many
V gene: TRBV20-1
J gene: TRBJ1-5
CDR3 protein: SASLTGYSNQPQH

clone size: few
V gene: TRBV11-1
J gene: TRBJ2-2
CDR3 protein: ASSLEGTTNTGELF

clone size: many
V gene: TRBV7-2
J gene: TRBJ2-5
CDR3 protein: ASSPVAGMGETQY

clone size: few
V gene: TRBV29-1
J gene: TRBJ2-7
CDR3 protein: SVDLDGTYEQY

clone size: many
V gene: TRBV7-9
J gene: TRBJ1-6
CDR3 protein: ASSSTGPNSPLH

clone size: many
V gene: TRBV5-8
J gene: TRBJ2-7
CDR3 protein: ASSPRPGSYEQY

clone size: few
V gene: TRBV9
J gene: TRBJ2-7
CDR3 protein: ASSAGDRSSYEQY

clone size: NA
V gene: TRBV28
J gene: TRBJ1-3
CDR3 protein: ASSLRGQGFGNTIY

clone size: many
V gene: TRBV12-3/TRBV12-4
J gene: TRBJ1-1
CDR3 protein: ASSLAPDTEAF

clone size: many
V gene: TRBV10-2
J gene: TRBJ1-1
CDR3 protein: ASSEAQRGALVTEAF

clone size: many
V gene: TRBV28
J gene: TRBJ2-5
CDR3 protein: ASSRLAGVIGETQY

clone size: NA
V gene: TRBV6-9
J gene: TRBJ1-1
CDR3 protein: ASSPSLTLTVNTEAF

clone size: NA
V gene: TRBV6-2/TRBV6-3
J gene: TRBJ1-2
CDR3 protein: ASSYSTRMRDRGLGYT

clone size: many
V gene: TRBV3-1
J gene: TRBJ1-1
CDR3 protein: ASSQDLSYTEAF

clone size: NA
V gene: TRBV12-3/TRBV12-4
J gene: TRBJ2-5
CDR3 protein: ASSSGTSGSETQY

clone size: many
V gene: TRBV29-1
J gene: TRBJ2-7
CDR3 protein: SVEVPTGVLSYEQY

clone size: many
V gene: TRBV5-5
J gene: TRBJ1-2
CDR3 protein: ASSHVGGLFGYT

clone size: NA
V gene: TRBV30
J gene: TRBJ1-2
CDR3 protein: AWSSPDRGNFGYT

clone size: many
V gene: TRBV6-2/TRBV6-3
J gene: TRBJ2-7
CDR3 protein: ASSTEIYEQY

clone size: many
V gene: TRBV27
J gene: TRBJ1-2
CDR3 protein: ASSSGTRQAYGYT

clone size: many
V gene: TRBV12-3/TRBV12-4
J gene: TRBJ2-7
CDR3 protein: ASSLAPQAGAYEQY

clone size: many
V gene: TRBV5-5
J gene: TRBJ2-5
CDR3 protein: ASSTLEGVKTQY

clone size: many
V gene: TRBV27
J gene: TRBJ1-5
CDR3 protein: ASRLTGRSNQPQH

clone size: few
V gene: TRBV6-5
J gene: TRBJ2-7
CDR3 protein: ASGPLGTKGTSGGRAHEQY

clone size: many
V gene: TRBV6-1
J gene: TRBJ1-2
CDR3 protein: ASSVSEGGYGYT

clone size: many
V gene: TRBV7-3
J gene: TRBJ2-2
CDR3 protein: ASSFRGPGTGELF

clone size: many
V gene: TRBV12-3/TRBV12-4
J gene: TRBJ1-6
CDR3 protein: ASSKTGGGMSPLH

clone size: many
V gene: TRBV6-1
J gene: TRBJ2-7
CDR3 protein: ASSTPGLAGVNEQY